The 26 T cell receptor beta chains in this list originate from one sample, sequenced in a study of blood T cell repertoires in COVID-19. Produced via immunoSEQ multiplex PCR; TCRdb's table is partial and in-frame only. The sample holds 200,000 to 250,000 clones, about 88% seen once. Input material: peripheral blood. The source of these receptors is a woman aged 40 to 50 who had recovered from COVID-19.

This clone was counted a few times. The chain uses TRBV27 and TRBJ1-2; the match to TRBD1 covers 9 bases. Germline V gene lookup returns CDR1 MNHEY and CDR2 SMNVEV (reference sequence). The V and J ends lost 6 bases and 2 bases, in that order; junction bases with no gene match: 7. The CDR3 has 15 residues. The CDR3 region has the DNA TGTGCCAGCAGCTCCGGGACAGGGAACAACTATGGCTACACCTTC. It translates to CASSSGTGNNYGYTF.

This sequence joins TRBV5-6 and TRBJ1-2; 8 bases are a match to TRBD1. CDR1 is SGHDT, CDR2 YYEEEE, per germline. J was trimmed by 0 bases and V by 4 bases; bases with no gene match: 14. The CDR3 sequence is 18 residues long. The CDR3 protein is CASSEGQVSPLANYGYTF. The CDR3, as DNA: TGTGCCAGCAGCGAGGGACAGGTGTCGCCCCTAGCTAACTATGGCTACACCTTC.

The V call is TRBV6-5, the J call TRBJ2-5, with a tentative D call TRBD2 (7 bases). In germline, CDR1 is MNHEY, CDR2 SVGAGI. Trimming removed 7 bases at V and 4 bases at J, with 16 bases between. This CDR3 region has 14 residues. CDR3 in DNA: TGTGCCAGCACTTGGGGGGGACAAAGAGAGACCCAGTACTTC. Translation gives CASTWGGQRETQYF.

The chain joins TRBV25-1 to TRBJ2-1; 9 bases agree with TRBD1. Per the germline V gene, CDR1 is MGHDK and CDR2 is SYGVNS. The CDR3 is made up of 15 amino acids. Trimming cost V 2 bases and J 10 bases; bases outside gene matches: 9. The DNA for the CDR3 is TGTGCCAGCAGTGAACCGGACAGGGGCATGGAGGAGCAGTTCTTC. It is translated as CASSEPDRGMEEQFF. The full variable domain, its missing parts supplied by reference TRBV25-1 and TRBJ2-1, is EADIYQTPRYLVIGTGKKITLECSQTMGHDKMYWYQQDPGMELHLIHYSYGVNSTEKGDLSSESTVSRIRTEHFPLTLESARPSHTSQYLCASSEPDRGMEEQFFGPGTRLTVL.

V and J are TRBV19 and TRBJ1-2; tentatively, D is TRBD1 (5 bases). The CDR3 is made up of 14 amino acids. Deletions cut 1 base from V and 1 base from J, with 7 bases between. Germline V gene sequence: CDR1 LNHDA, CDR2 SQIVND (reference sequence). CDR3 loop: CASSIVGVNYGYTF. CDR3 nucleotides: TGTGCCAGTAGTATAGTAGGGGTTAACTATGGCTACACCTTC.

A few counts support this clone. The chain employs TRBV28 and TRBJ1-1; a weak D match, TRBD1 (6 bases). This CDR3 contains 16 residues. V was trimmed by 6 bases and J by 3 bases, leaving 20 bases between them. Germline CDR1 MDHEN, CDR2 SYDVKM. The DNA for the CDR3 is TGTGCCAGCAGGACGGACAGTCCAAACTTGGACACTGAAGCTTTCTTT. Translated, it gives CASRTDSPNLDTEAFF.

The rearrangement links TRBV10-3 to TRBJ2-7; D might be TRBD2 (5 bases). V lost 10 bases to trimming and J lost 0 bases, with 13 bases between them. This CDR3 has 13 residues. CDR1 and CDR2 from the germline V gene are ENHRY and SYGVKD. CDR3 sequence reads: CATQRQSSYEQYF. The CDR3 DNA follows: TGTGCCACGCAGCGGCAGAGCTCCTACGAGCAGTACTTC.

The rearrangement links TRBV5-1 to TRBJ1-1; the match to TRBD1 covers 10 bases. Per the germline V gene, CDR1 is SGHRS and CDR2 is YFSETQ. This CDR3 region has 16 residues. Trimming took 3 bases from V and 0 from J; bases not matched to a gene: 5. CDR3 protein: CASSWGTGAMNTEAFF. CDR3 nucleotide sequence: TGCGCCAGCAGCTGGGGGACAGGGGCTATGAACACTGAAGCTTTCTTT.

The chain recombines TRBV4-2 with TRBJ2-2; TRBD1 aligns across 9 bases. Germline CDR1 and CDR2: LGHNA and YNFKEQ. V was pared by 1 base and J by 1 base, with 1 base of the junction left unmatched. The CDR3 sequence is 16 residues long. CDR3 sequence reads: CASSQGQGGNTGELFF. CDR3 sequence (DNA): TGTGCCAGCAGCCAAGGACAGGGGGGGAACACCGGGGAGCTGTTTTTT.

V gene TRBV7-2 combines with J gene TRBJ2-7; 7 bases fit TRBD1. V gave up 0 bases and J gave up 0 bases; unmatched junction bases: 2. The CDR3 totals 15 residues. Germline CDR1 SGHTA, CDR2 FQGNSA. CDR3 sequence: CASSLADRSSYEQYF. Written as DNA, the CDR3 is TGTGCCAGCAGCTTAGCGGACAGGAGCTCCTACGAGCAGTACTTC.

The rearrangement uses TRBV6-5 and TRBJ1-5; tentative D call: TRBD1 (6 bases). CDR1 and CDR2 (germline): MNHEY, SVGAGI. Between the trimmed V and J ends, which lost 6 bases and 0 bases, there was a span of 12 bases. This CDR3 is 15 amino acids long. CDR3: CASSLNRDSNQPQHF. Written as DNA, the CDR3 is TGTGCCAGCAGCCTAAACAGGGATAGCAATCAGCCCCAGCATTTT.

The chain has TRBV24-1 and TRBJ2-1, with D possibly being TRBD2 (6 bases). The V end lost 3 bases, the J end lost 2 bases, and 13 bases lay between the germline ends. This CDR3 contains 16 residues. CDR1 is KGHDR, CDR2 SFDVKD, per germline. DNA of the CDR3: TGTGCCACCAGTGATGCGGGTAGCGGAGCCTACAATGAGCAGTTCTTC. Protein: CATSDAGSGAYNEQFF.

This chain links TRBV7-3 with TRBJ2-3; possible D gene TRBD2, 5 bases. V was trimmed by 0 bases and J by 0 bases, leaving 16 bases between them. Germline CDR1 SGHTA, CDR2 FQGTGA. The CDR3 covers 18 residues. The CDR3 DNA reads as TGTGCCAGCAGCTTAACCGGGTGGGTGGGGAGCAGCACAGATACGCAGTATTTT. Protein product: CASSLTGWVGSSTDTQYF.

The chain carries TRBV19 and TRBJ1-4; 11 nucleotides line up with TRBD1. After removal of 3 bases from V and 7 bases from J, the junction contained 4 bases not matched to a gene. Germline V gives CDR1 LNHDA, CDR2 SQIVND (reference sequence). CDR3 length equals 15 residues. CDR3 in amino acids: CASSIGQGASEKLFF. DNA for the CDR3: TGTGCCAGTAGTATCGGACAGGGGGCGTCTGAAAAACTGTTTTTT.

The chain has TRBV19 and TRBJ2-3; no clear D gene. Germline CDR1 and CDR2: LNHDA and SQIVND (reference sequence). Trimming shortened V by 1 base and J by 6 bases, and 8 bases separated the two germline ends. The CDR3 contains 13 residues. CDR3 DNA: TGTGCCAGTAGTATAGTCGCGAGGGATACGCAGTATTTT. It translates to CASSIVARDTQYF. The whole variable domain, remainder taken from reference TRBV19 and TRBJ2-3, is DGGITQSPKYLFRKEGQNVTLSCEQNLNHDAMYWYRQDPGQGLRLIYYSQIVNDFQKGDIAEGYSVSREKKESFPLTVTSAQKNPTAFYLCASSIVARDTQYFGPGTRLTVL.

The chain joins TRBV18 to TRBJ1-5; tentative D call: TRBD1 (6 bases). Trimming shortened V by 4 bases and J by 5 bases, and 9 bases separated the two germline ends. Looked up from germline, CDR1 is KGHSH and CDR2 is LQKENI. The CDR3 totals 13 residues. The CDR3 sequence: CASSQSGDQPQHF. The CDR3 nucleotides are TGTGCCAGCTCACAGTCAGGGGATCAGCCCCAGCATTTT.

The chain links TRBV7-9 to TRBJ1-5, with D possibly being TRBD1 (5 bases). The germline V gene has CDR1 SEHNR and CDR2 FQNEAQ (reference sequence). There are 14 residues in the CDR3. With 3 bases removed from V and 5 bases from J, the gap between germline ends came to 11 bases. The CDR3 region is CASSFGGIHQPQHF. CDR3 coding DNA: TGTGCCAGCAGCTTTGGGGGGATCCATCAGCCCCAGCATTTT.

This chain links TRBV6-1 with TRBJ1-5; 8 nucleotides line up with TRBD1. The length of the CDR3 is 16 residues. The trim removed 4 bases at V and 0 bases at J, leaving 5 bases unmatched. Germline V lookup: CDR1 MNHNS, CDR2 SASEGT. The CDR3 bases are TGTGCCAGCAGTGCCCAGGGACAGGATAGCAATCAGCCCCAGCATTTT. This encodes CASSAQGQDSNQPQHF.

V gene TRBV7-2 combines with J gene TRBJ2-1; D is unclear. The ends were cut back, 1 base at V and 8 bases at J, with 6 bases in the middle. This CDR3 is built from 12 residues. Germline CDR1 and CDR2: SGHTA and FQGNSA. CDR3 loop: CASSLGAYEQFF. CDR3 nucleotide sequence: TGTGCCAGCAGCTTAGGGGCGTATGAGCAGTTCTTC.

V gene TRBV19 combines with J gene TRBJ2-5; the match to TRBD2 covers 9 bases. The CDR3 contains 16 residues. Per the germline V gene, CDR1 is LNHDA and CDR2 is SQIVND (reference sequence). V trimming: 6 bases; J trimming: 5 bases; junction bases outside the gene matches: 13. CDR3 nucleotides: TGTGCCAGTAGGGCCTTACGCGGGGGGGCCGTCGAGACCCAGTACTTC. Its translation: CASRALRGGAVETQYF. The variable domain in full, with the rest retrieved from reference TRBV19 and TRBJ2-5, is DGGITQSPKYLFRKEGQNVTLSCEQNLNHDAMYWYRQDPGQGLRLIYYSQIVNDFQKGDIAEGYSVSREKKESFPLTVTSAQKNPTAFYLCASRALRGGAVETQYFGPGTRLLVL.

The V gene is TRBV25-1, the J gene TRBJ2-2; 7 bases agree with TRBD1. J was trimmed by 0 bases and V by 6 bases; bases with no gene match: 4. The CDR3 has 15 residues. Germline V CDR1 and CDR2: MGHDK, SYGVNS. CDR3 sequence reads: CASRFGQANTGELFF. DNA of the CDR3: TGTGCCAGCAGATTCGGACAGGCGAACACCGGGGAGCTGTTTTTT.

This chain uses TRBV6-2 or TRBV6-3 with TRBJ2-1; D is perhaps TRBD2 (6 bases). This CDR3 has 15 amino acids. Germline V gene data show CDR1 as MNHEY and CDR2 as SVGEGT. V lost 2 bases, J lost 7 bases, and 15 bases lay in between. The CDR3 here is CASSYISGGANEQFF. The CDR3 DNA reads TGTGCCAGCAGTTACATTTCCGGGGGAGCAAATGAGCAGTTCTTC.

This clone occurred once. The gene calls are TRBV28 and TRBJ1-3; D remains unclear. Germline CDR1 is MDHEN and CDR2 is SYDVKM. Trimming pared 2 bases from V and 5 bases from J, leaving 10 bases between. The CDR3 sequence is 14 residues long. In nucleotides, the CDR3 is TGTGCCAGCAGTTTAGTGCAAGCAAGAAACACCATATATTTT. This codes for CASSLVQARNTIYF.

The V and J genes are TRBV27 and TRBJ1-2; TRBD1 agrees at 9 bases. Trimming cost V 5 bases and J 8 bases; bases outside gene matches: 9. This CDR3 comprises 14 residues. CDR1 and CDR2 (germline): MNHEY, SMNVEV (reference sequence). The CDR3 nucleotides are TGTGCCAGCAGTCCAGGGACAGGGTGGTCCGGCTACACCTTC. Its translation: CASSPGTGWSGYTF.

The J gene is TRBJ1-5, the V gene TRBV30; D is perhaps TRBD1 (5 bases). The CDR3 covers 12 residues. The V gene lost 5 bases and the J gene lost 5 bases, with 10 bases spanning the gap. In germline, CDR1 is GTSNPN, CDR2 SVGIG (reference sequence). In nucleotides, the CDR3 is TGTGCCTGGTGGCAGGGATATCAGCCCCAGCATTTT. This translates into CAWWQGYQPQHF.

V is TRBV5-1 and J is TRBJ2-5; TRBD2 matches at 12 bases. Germline V gene lookup returns CDR1 SGHRS and CDR2 YFSETQ. This CDR3 region has 17 residues. The V segment lost 2 bases and the J segment 5 bases; nucleotides outside the gene matches: 10. CDR3 nucleotide sequence: TGCGCCAGCAGCTTCGAACTAGCGGGGGGCACCGGTGAGACCCAGTACTTC. Protein: CASSFELAGGTGETQYF.